This T cell receptor (beta chain) was obtained from a study of T cells after yellow fever vaccination. This clonotype was picked up a small number of times. This CDR3 region has 14 residues. V lost 1 base and J 4 bases, leaving 9 bases between the germline ends. Germline V gene lookup returns CDR1 SGHDT and CDR2 YYEEEE. 5'RACE template switching produced TCR cDNA carrying a universal primer site and UMIs. TCRdb re-called the 5' RACE reads with MiXCR, one entry per CDR3 protein. The sample includes 300,000 or so distinct CDR3 sequences, approximately 3.9% seen only once; the top ten take approximately 24%.

Sequencing was performed on PBMCs, taken 5 days after the yellow fever booster vaccination. The clonotype comes from a man aged 18 to 29 who received the YFV17D yellow fever vaccine. The chain combines TRBV5-6 with TRBJ2-1; the D gene is possibly TRBD1 (5 bases). This CDR3 is CASSLLRAYNEQFF. DNA of the CDR3: TGTGCCAGCAGCTTGCTCAGGGCGTACAATGAGCAGTTCTTC.